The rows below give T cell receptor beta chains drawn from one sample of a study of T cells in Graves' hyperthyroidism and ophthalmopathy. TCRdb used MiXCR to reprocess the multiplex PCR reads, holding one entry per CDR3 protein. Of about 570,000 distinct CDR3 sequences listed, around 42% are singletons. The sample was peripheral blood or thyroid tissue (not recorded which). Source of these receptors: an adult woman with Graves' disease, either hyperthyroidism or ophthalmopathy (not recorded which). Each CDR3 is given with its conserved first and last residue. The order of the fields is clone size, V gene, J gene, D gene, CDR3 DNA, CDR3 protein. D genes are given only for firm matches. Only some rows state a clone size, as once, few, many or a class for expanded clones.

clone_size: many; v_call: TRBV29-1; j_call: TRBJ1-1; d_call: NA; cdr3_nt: TGCAGCGTCGCGTCCCACCCGACTGAAGCTTTCTTT; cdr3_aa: CSVASHPTEAFF
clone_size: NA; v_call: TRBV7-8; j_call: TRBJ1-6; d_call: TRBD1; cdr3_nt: TGTGCCAGCAGCTTAGCGAACAGGGACAGTAATTCACCCCTCCACTTT; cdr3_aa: CASSLANRDSNSPLHF
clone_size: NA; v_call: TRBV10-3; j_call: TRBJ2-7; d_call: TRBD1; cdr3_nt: TGTGCCATCAGTGACGGGACAGGCCTTTACGAGCAGTACTTC; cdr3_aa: CAISDGTGLYEQYF
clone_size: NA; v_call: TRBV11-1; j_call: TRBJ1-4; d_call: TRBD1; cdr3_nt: TGTGCCAGCAGTGGACAGGGGGTGAATGAAAAACTGTTTTTT; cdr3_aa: CASSGQGVNEKLFF
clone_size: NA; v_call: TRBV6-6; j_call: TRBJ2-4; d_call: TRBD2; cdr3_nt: TGTGCCAGCAACCATAGCGGGAGACGAAGCATTCAGTACTTC; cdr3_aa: CASNHSGRRSIQYF
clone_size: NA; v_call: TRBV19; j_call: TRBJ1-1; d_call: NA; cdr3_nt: TGTGCCAGTAGTATCCGGGGGGGAGACACTGAAGCTTTCTTT; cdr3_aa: CASSIRGGDTEAFF
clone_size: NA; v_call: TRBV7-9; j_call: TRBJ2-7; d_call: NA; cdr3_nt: TGTGCCAGCAGCGGGAGCGGGCAGGGGGTATACGAGCAGTACTTC; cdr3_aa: CASSGSGQGVYEQYF
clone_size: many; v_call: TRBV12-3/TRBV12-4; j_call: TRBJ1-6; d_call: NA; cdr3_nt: TGTGCCAGCAGCCCGGACAGAGACAGCCTTTCACCCCTCCACTTT; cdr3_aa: CASSPDRDSLSPLHF
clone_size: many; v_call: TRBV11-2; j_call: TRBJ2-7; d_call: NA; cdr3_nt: TGTGCCAGCAGTACCGGACCAGGTACCTACGAGCAGTACTTC; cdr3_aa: CASSTGPGTYEQYF
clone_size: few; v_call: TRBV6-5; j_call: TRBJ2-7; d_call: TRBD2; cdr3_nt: TGTGCCAGCAGTTACTACCAGCGGGAGCCATTCTACGAGCAGTACTTC; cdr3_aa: CASSYYQREPFYEQYF
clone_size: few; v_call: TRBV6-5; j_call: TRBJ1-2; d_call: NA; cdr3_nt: TGTGCCAGCAGTGAAGAGCCCAGGGGCCTCTATGGCTACACCTTC; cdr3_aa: CASSEEPRGLYGYTF
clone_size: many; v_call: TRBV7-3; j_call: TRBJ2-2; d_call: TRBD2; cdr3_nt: TGTGCCAGCAGTCAGGGAGGGTTTGTCGGGGAGCTGTTTTTT; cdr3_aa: CASSQGGFVGELFF
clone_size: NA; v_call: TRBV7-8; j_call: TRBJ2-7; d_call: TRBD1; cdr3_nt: TGTGCCAGCAGCCCTCACGACAGGGGCCCCTACGAGCAGTACTTC; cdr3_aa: CASSPHDRGPYEQYF
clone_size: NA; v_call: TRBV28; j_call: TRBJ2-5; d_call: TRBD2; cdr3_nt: TGTGCCAGCCCCTTAGCGGGAGAGGAGACCCAGTACTTC; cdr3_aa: CASPLAGEETQYF
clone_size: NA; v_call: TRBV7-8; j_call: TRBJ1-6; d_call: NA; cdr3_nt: TGTGCCAGCAGCGCAGACCCCAGGGGTTCACCCCTCCACTTT; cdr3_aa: CASSADPRGSPLHF
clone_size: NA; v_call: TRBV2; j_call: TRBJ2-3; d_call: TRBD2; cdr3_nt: TGTGCCAGCAGTGAGACTAGCGGAGATACGCAGTATTTT; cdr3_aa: CASSETSGDTQYF